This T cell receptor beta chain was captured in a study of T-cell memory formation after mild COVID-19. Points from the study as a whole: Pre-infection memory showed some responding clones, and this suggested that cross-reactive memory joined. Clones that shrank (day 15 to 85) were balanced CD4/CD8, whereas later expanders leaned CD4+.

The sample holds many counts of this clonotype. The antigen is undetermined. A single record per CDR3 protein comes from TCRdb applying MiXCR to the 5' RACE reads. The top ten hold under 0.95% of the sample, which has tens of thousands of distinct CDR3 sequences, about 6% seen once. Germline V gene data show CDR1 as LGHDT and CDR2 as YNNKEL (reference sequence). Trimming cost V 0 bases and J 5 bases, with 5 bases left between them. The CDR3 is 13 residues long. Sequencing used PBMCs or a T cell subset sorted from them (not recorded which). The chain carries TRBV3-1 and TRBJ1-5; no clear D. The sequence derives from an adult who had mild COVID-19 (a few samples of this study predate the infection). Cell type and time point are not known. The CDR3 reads CASSQEWDQPQHF. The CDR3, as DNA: TGTGCCAGCAGCCAAGAGTGGGATCAGCCCCAGCATTTT.